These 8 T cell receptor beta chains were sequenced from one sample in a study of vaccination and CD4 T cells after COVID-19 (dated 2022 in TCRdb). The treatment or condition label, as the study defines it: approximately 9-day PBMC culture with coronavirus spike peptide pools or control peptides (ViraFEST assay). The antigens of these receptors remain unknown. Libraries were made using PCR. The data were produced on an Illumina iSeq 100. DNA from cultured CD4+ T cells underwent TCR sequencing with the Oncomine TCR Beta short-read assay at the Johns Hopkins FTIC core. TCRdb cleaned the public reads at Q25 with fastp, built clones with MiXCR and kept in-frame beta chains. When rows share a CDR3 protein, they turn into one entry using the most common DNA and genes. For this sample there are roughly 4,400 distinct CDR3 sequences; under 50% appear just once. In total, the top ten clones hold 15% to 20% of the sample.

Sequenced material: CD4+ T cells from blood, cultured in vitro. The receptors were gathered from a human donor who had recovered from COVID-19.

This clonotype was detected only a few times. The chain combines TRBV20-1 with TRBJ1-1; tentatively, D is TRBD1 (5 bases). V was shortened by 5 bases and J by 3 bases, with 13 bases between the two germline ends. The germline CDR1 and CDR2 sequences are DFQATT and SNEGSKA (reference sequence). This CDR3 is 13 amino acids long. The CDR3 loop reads CSASITGYTEAFF. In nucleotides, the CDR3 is TGCAGTGCTTCCATTACAGGATACACTGAAGCTTTCTTT.

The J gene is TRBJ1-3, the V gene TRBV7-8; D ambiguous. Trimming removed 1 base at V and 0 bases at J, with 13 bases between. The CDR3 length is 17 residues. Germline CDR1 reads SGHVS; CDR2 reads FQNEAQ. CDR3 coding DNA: TGTGCCAGCAGCTTAGGTCTCCCAGGATCCTCTGGAAACACCATATATTTT. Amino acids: CASSLGLPGSSGNTIYF.

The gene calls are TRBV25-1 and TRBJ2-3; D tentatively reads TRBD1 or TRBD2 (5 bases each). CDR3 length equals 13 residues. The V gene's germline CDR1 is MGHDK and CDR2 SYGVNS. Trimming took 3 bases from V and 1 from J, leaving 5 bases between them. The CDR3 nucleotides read TGTGCCAGCAGTGAGGGGGGCACAGATACGCAGTATTTT. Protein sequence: CASSEGGTDTQYF.

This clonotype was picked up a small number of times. In nucleotides, the CDR3 is TGTGCCAGCAGCTTGGCCCTCGATCAGGGTGAAAAACTGTTTTTT. Translated: CASSLALDQGEKLFF. V is TRBV7-9 and J is TRBJ1-4, with a weak D call TRBD1 (5 bases). Deletions cut 3 bases from V and 7 bases from J, with 15 bases between. This CDR3 has 15 amino acids. Germline V gene data show CDR1 as SEHNR and CDR2 as FQNEAQ (reference sequence).

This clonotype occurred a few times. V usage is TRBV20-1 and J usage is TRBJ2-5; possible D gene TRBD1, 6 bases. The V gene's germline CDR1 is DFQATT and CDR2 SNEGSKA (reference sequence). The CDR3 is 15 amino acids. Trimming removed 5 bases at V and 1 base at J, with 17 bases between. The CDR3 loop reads CSAQDNRDLQETQYF. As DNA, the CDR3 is TGCAGTGCTCAGGATAACAGGGATCTCCAAGAGACCCAGTACTTC.

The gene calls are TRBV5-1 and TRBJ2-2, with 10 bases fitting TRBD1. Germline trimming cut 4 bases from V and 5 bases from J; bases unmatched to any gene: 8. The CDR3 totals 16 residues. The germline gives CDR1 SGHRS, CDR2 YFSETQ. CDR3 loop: CASSTRDRGLTGELFF. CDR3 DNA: TGCGCCAGCAGCACTAGGGACAGGGGCTTAACCGGGGAGCTGTTTTTT.

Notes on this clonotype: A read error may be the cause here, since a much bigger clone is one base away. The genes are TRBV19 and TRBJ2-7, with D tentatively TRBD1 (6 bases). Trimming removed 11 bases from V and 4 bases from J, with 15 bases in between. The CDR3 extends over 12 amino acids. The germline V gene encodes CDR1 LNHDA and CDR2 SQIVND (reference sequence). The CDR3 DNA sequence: TGTGCCGCCTCGGACAGTCGGTACGAGCAGTACTTC. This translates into CAASDSRYEQYF.

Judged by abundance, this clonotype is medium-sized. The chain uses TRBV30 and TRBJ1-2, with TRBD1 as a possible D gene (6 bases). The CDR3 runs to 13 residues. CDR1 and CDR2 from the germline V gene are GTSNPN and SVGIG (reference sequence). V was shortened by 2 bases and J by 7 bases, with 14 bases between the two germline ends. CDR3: CAWSSRGAVGYTF. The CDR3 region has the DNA TGTGCCTGGAGTAGCAGGGGCGCGGTTGGCTACACCTTC.